This T cell receptor beta chain appears in the sequencing data of a study of Ad26.COV2.S vaccination and SARS-CoV-2 variants. Study-wide points: Marked by substantial breadth, spike-specific CD8+ and CD4+ T cell responses were reportedly seen after vaccination. Possibly, TCR breadth and depth analyses underestimated total T cell responses.

Per the germline V gene, CDR1 is SNHLY and CDR2 is FYNNEI. The CDR3 runs to 15 residues. Trimming removed 7 bases from V and 0 bases from J, with 13 bases in between. This clone was counted between two and nine times. The target antigen is unknown. The method was immunoSEQ multiplex PCR; TCRdb's version includes in-frame clones alone and lacks a portion of them. Here the sample spans 150,000 to 200,000 clones, around nine tenths being singletons. Sequencing was performed on peripheral blood, taken after recovery from COVID-19. The sequence was obtained from a human donor who had recovered from COVID-19. The chain carries TRBV2 and TRBJ1-3; D is undetermined. The CDR3 coding sequence is TGTGCCAGCAACCTGACCCCTAGCTCTGGAAACACCATATATTTT. Its protein is CASNLTPSSGNTIYF.